This T cell receptor beta chain emerged from a study of blood T cell repertoires in COVID-19. Study at large: Collection of acute and convalescent COVID-19 samples took place in the United States, Italy and Spain. From T cells, B-cell-depleted T cells, or PBMCs came the material, which was cDNA or gDNA.

As originally analysed: Reference gene primer amplification gave estimated nucleated cell counts. Sequencing used immunoSEQ multiplex PCR; TCRdb keeps in-frame clones, though not all of them. From that table come the V and J calls and clone size; the DNA was used to work out D and trimming. The sample includes about 59,000 clones, 80% to 90% of them seen just once. Looked up from germline, CDR1 is LNHDA and CDR2 is SQIVND (reference sequence). J gave up 3 bases and V 9 bases, and 10 bases lay outside the gene matches. This CDR3 has 14 amino acids. The chain carries TRBV19 and TRBJ1-1; 7 positions agree with TRBD1. What was sequenced was peripheral blood. The receptor was isolated from a man in his sixties with active or convalescent COVID-19. The CDR3 reads CASYRDSVYTEAFF. CDR3 nucleotide sequence: TGTGCCAGCTATAGGGACAGCGTTTACACTGAAGCTTTCTTT.